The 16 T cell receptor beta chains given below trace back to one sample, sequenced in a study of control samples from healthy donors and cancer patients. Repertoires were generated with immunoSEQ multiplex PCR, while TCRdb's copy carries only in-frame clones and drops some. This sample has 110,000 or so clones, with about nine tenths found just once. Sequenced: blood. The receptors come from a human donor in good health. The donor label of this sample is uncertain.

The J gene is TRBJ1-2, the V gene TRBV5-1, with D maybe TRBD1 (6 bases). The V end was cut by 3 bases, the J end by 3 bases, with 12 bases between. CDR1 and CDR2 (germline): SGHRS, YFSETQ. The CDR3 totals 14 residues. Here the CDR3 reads CASSSTGADYGYTF. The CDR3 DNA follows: TGCGCCAGCAGCTCCACGGGGGCGGACTATGGCTACACCTTC.

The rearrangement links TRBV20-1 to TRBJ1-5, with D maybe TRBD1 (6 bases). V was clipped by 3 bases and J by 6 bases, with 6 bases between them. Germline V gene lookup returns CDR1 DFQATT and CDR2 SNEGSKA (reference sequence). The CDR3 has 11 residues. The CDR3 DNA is TGCAGTGCTAGCAGGGGTCAGCCCCAGCATTTT. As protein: CSASRGQPQHF.

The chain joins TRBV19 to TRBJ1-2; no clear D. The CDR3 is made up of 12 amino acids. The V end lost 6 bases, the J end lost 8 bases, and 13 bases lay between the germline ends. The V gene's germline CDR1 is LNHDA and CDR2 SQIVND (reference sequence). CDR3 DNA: TGTGCCAGTAGCGGTAGAGTGGAAGGCTACACCTTC. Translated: CASSGRVEGYTF.

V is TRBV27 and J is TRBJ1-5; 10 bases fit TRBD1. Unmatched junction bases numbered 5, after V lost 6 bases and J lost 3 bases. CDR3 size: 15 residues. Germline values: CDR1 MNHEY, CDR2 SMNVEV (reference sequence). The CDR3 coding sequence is TGTGCCAGCAGCCAGGGACAGGGGATCAATCAGCCCCAGCATTTT. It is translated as CASSQGQGINQPQHF.

The DNA for the CDR3 is TGTGCCAGCAGTGAAGCAGCGGGGTGGGAGCAGTACTTC. As protein: CASSEAAGWEQYF. V and J are TRBV6-1 and TRBJ2-7, with TRBD2 matching 7 bases. Losses at the gene ends were 0 bases for V and 7 bases for J; bases not matched to a gene: 3. From germline, CDR1 is MNHNS and CDR2 SASEGT. This CDR3 has 13 amino acids.

The CDR3 protein is CSVEDPNRGYGYTF. The CDR3 nucleotides are TGCAGCGTTGAAGACCCCAACAGGGGGTATGGCTACACCTTC. The chain couples TRBV29-1 to TRBJ1-2, with TRBD1 matching 8 bases. The germline V gene encodes CDR1 SQVTM and CDR2 ANQGSEA. With V trimmed by 0 bases and J by 5 bases, 5 bases remained unmatched. The CDR3 loop spans 14 amino acids.

The CDR3 DNA is TGCGCCAGCAGCTTTATGGCGGGGGCCTCCTACGAGCAGTACTTC. Residues: CASSFMAGASYEQYF. The rearrangement uses TRBV5-1 and TRBJ2-7, with D possibly being TRBD2 (7 bases). The CDR3 is made up of 15 amino acids. The germline V gene has CDR1 SGHRS and CDR2 YFSETQ. V was trimmed by 2 bases and J by 0 bases, leaving 12 bases between them.

The CDR3 reads CASTLRQGTPNTGELFF. In nucleotides, the CDR3 is TGTGCCAGTACCCTAAGACAGGGGACACCGAACACCGGGGAGCTGTTTTTT. The rearrangement joins TRBV19 to TRBJ2-2, with TRBD1 identical over 8 bases. J lost 0 bases, V lost 7 bases, and 10 bases had no gene match. The CDR3 contains 17 residues. CDR1 and CDR2 from the germline V gene are LNHDA and SQIVND (reference sequence). Combining the CDR3 with reference TRBV19 and TRBJ2-2 gives the whole variable domain DGGITQSPKYLFRKEGQNVTLSCEQNLNHDAMYWYRQDPGQGLRLIYYSQIVNDFQKGDIAEGYSVSREKKESFPLTVTSAQKNPTAFYLCASTLRQGTPNTGELFFGEGSRLTVL.

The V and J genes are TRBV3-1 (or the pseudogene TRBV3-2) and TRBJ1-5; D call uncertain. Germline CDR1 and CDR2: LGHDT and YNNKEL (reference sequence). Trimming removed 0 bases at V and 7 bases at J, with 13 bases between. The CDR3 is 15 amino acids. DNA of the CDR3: TGTGCCAGCAGCCAAGACCTGGGGAAGGAGCAGCCCCAGCATTTT. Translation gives CASSQDLGKEQPQHF.

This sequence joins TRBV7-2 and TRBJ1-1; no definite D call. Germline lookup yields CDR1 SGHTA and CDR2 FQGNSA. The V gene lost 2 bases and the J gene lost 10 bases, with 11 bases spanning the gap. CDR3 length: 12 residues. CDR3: CASSLRPPGAFF. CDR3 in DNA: TGTGCCAGCAGCTTACGCCCCCCTGGAGCTTTCTTT.

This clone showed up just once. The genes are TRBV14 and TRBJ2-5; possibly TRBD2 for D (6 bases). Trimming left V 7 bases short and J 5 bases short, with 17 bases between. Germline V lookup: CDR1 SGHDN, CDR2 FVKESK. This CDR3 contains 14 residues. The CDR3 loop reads CASKRLEGVETQYF. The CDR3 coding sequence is TGTGCCAGCAAACGTCTGGAGGGCGTGGAGACCCAGTACTTC.

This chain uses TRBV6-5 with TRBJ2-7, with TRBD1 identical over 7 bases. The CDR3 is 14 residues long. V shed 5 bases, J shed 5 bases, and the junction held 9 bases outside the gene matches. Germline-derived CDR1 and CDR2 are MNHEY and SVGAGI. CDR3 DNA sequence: TGTGCCAGCAGTCCACCGGGACAGAACGACGAGCAGTACTTC. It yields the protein CASSPPGQNDEQYF.

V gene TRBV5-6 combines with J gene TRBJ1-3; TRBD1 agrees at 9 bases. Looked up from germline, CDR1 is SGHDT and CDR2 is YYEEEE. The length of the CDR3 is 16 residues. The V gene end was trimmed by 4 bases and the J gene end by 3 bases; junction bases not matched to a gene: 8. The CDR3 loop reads CASSPPGQGSGNTIYF. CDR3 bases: TGTGCCAGCAGCCCTCCGGGACAGGGTAGTGGAAACACCATATATTTT.

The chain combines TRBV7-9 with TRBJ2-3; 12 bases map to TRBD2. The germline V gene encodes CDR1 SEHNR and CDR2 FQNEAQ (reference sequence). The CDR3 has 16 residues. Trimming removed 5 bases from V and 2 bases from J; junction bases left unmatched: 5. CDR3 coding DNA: TGTGCCAGCAGCCACACTAGCGGGGGGATCACAGATACGCAGTATTTT. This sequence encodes CASSHTSGGITDTQYF.

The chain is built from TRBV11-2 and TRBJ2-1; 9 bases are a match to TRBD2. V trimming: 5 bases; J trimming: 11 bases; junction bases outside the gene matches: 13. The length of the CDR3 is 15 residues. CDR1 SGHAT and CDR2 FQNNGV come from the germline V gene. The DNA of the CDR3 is TGTGCCAGCAGCCTCAAAGGGGGCGGGGGGGCCCAGCAGTTCTTC. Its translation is CASSLKGGGGAQQFF.

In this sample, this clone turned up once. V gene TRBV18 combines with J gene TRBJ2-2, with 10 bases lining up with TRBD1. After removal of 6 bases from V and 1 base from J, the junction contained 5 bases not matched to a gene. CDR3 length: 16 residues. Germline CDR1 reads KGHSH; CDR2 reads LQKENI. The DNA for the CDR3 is TGTGCCAGCTCTCGACAGGGGGCACTGAACACCGGGGAGCTGTTTTTT. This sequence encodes CASSRQGALNTGELFF.